This T cell receptor beta chain came from a study of Ad26.COV2.S vaccination and SARS-CoV-2 variants. Using immunoSEQ multiplex PCR, the repertoire was profiled, and TCRdb retains in-frame clones only, with some absent. Here the sample spans fewer than 600,000 clones, roughly nine tenths being singletons. The CDR3 covers 15 residues. Germline V gene lookup returns CDR1 SGHAT and CDR2 FQNNGV. V was clipped by 3 bases and J by 0 bases, with 12 bases between them. Treatment meaning: around 19 received Ad26.COV2.S at low or high dose, single or two shots; roughly five received placebo; per-sample allocation not given. Specimens were obtained on day 63 following the first vaccine or placebo injection. The administered vaccine (an Ad26 vector) expressed Wuhan-strain SARS-CoV-2 spike.

This specimen was peripheral blood, taken in a trial of Ad26.COV2.S vaccine versus placebo. V usage is TRBV11-2 and J usage is TRBJ2-7; D unresolved. This TCR was sampled from a person aged 18-65 years who received the Ad26.COV2.S COVID-19 vaccine or a placebo. CDR3 amino acids: CASSFGGHSSYEQYF. CDR3 nucleotides: TGTGCCAGCAGCTTTGGCGGTCACAGCTCCTACGAGCAGTACTTC.